One T cell receptor (beta chain) is described in this entry. Its target is unknown. This sample is part of a study of cytomegalovirus exposure and HLA in healthy donors. Study-wide points: Researchers catalogued approximately 170 TCR beta chains as cytomegalovirus-associated. Beyond CMV serostatus, there was no information to go on about immune exposure.

The CDR3 runs 15 residues. The V and J ends lost 3 bases and 7 bases, in that order; junction bases with no gene match: 9. Germline CDR1 reads ENHRY; CDR2 reads SYGVKD. The primer mix had 60 Vbeta and 13 Jbeta primers. Profiling relied on immunoSEQ multiplex PCR, and the TCRdb table lists in-frame clones only, not all of them. The profile covers 170,000 or so clones, with roughly 80% appearing a single time and less than 15% taken by the ten largest. The chain recombines TRBV10-3 with TRBJ1-2, with 9 bases that match TRBD1. This receptor was identified in a woman in her forties or fifties in good health and CMV-seropositive. Source material: PBMCs. The CDR3 DNA reads as TGTGCCATCAGTGATGGACAGGGGAAGAAGCGTGGCTACACCTTC. Translating gives CAISDGQGKKRGYTF.